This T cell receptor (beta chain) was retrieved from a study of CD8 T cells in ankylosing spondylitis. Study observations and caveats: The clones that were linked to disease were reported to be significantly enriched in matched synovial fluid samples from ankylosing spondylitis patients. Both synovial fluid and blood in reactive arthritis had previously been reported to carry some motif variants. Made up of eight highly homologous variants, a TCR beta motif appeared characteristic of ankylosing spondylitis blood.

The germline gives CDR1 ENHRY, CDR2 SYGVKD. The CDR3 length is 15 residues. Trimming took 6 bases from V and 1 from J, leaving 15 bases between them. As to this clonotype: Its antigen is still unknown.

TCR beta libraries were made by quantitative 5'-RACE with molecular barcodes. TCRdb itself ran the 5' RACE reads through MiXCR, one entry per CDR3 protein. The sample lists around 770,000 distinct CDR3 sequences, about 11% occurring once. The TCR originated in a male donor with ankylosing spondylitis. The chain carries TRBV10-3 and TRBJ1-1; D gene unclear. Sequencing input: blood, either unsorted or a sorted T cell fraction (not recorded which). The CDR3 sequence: CAIRAHWQSNTEAFF. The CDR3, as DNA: TGTGCCATCAGGGCCCATTGGCAGTCGAACACTGAAGCTTTCTTT.